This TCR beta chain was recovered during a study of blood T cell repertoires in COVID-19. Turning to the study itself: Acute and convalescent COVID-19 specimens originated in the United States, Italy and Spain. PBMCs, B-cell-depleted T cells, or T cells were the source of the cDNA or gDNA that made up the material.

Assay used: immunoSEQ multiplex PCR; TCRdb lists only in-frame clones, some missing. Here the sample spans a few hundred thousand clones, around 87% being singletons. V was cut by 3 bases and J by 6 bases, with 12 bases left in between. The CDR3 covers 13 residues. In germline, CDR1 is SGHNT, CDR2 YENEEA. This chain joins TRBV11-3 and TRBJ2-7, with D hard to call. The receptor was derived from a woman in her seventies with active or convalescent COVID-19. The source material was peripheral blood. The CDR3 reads CASSLAGSGEQYF. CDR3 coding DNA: TGTGCCAGCAGCTTGGCAGGTTCTGGCGAGCAGTACTTC.